Following are 20 T cell receptor beta chains from one sample sequenced in a study of OX40 agonist ivuxolimab in advanced cancers. Using immunoSEQ multiplex PCR, the repertoire was profiled, and TCRdb retains in-frame clones only, with some absent. The data contain some 97,000 clones, nearly 90% of them seen just once; the ten biggest clones take up 0.15% to 0.2%. The material sequenced was CD4+ or CD8+ T cells sorted from blood, taken in a trial of the OX40 agonist ivuxolimab. These receptors were collected from an adult with an advanced solid tumor such as melanoma, head and neck, liver or kidney cancer.

The chain couples TRBV7-8 to TRBJ2-7, with D perhaps TRBD1 (6 bases). The germline V and J ends were trimmed by 5 bases and 5 bases, with 13 bases remaining between them. CDR1 is SGHVS, CDR2 FQNEAQ, per germline. CDR3 size: 13 residues. The CDR3 reads CASSLGQLNEQYF. The CDR3 nucleotides are TGTGCCAGCAGCCTCGGACAGCTTAACGAGCAGTACTTC.

The chain carries TRBV9 and TRBJ1-4; TRBD1 might be the D (5 bases). Deletions cut 2 bases from V and 6 bases from J, with 14 bases between. Germline lookup yields CDR1 SGDLS and CDR2 YYNGEE. This CDR3 has 15 amino acids. For the CDR3, the DNA is TGTGCCAGCAGCGTCCGGGGCTTTTCCGATGAAAAACTGTTTTTT. Translating gives CASSVRGFSDEKLFF.

The chain couples TRBV28 to TRBJ1-2, with D hard to call. The germline CDR1 and CDR2 sequences are MDHEN and SYDVKM. This CDR3 is built from 12 residues. V lost 7 bases and J 3 bases, leaving 9 bases between the germline ends. The CDR3 DNA sequence: TGTGCCAGCAAACCGCCCTACTATGGCTACACCTTC. This encodes CASKPPYYGYTF.

This clone appeared once. V gene TRBV30 combines with J gene TRBJ2-3; TRBD1 matches 8 bases. Trimming at V came to 0 bases and at J to 2 bases, leaving 4 bases not matched to a gene. CDR1 GTSNPN and CDR2 SVGIG come from the germline V gene (reference sequence). CDR3 length equals 15 residues. Here the CDR3 reads CAWSVRTGFTDTQYF. CDR3 in DNA: TGTGCCTGGAGTGTCCGGACAGGGTTCACAGATACGCAGTATTTT.

V and J are TRBV28 and TRBJ1-5; tentative D call: TRBD1 (6 bases). This CDR3 has 14 amino acids. Trimming took 7 bases from V and 2 from J, leaving 12 bases between them. Germline CDR1 reads MDHEN; CDR2 reads SYDVKM. The CDR3, as DNA: TGTGCCAGCATGGTCACAGGGCGCAATCAGCCCCAGCATTTT. Translated, it gives CASMVTGRNQPQHF.

This clone has more than one count but fewer than ten. The rearrangement uses TRBV10-1 and TRBJ2-7; no firm D call. The CDR3 has 11 amino acids. CDR1 and CDR2 from the germline V gene are WNHNN and SYGVQD (reference sequence). Trimming stripped 3 bases from V and 8 bases from J, with 8 bases between. CDR3 sequence reads: CASSDLGQQYF. DNA of the CDR3: TGCGCCAGCAGTGATTTAGGGCAGCAGTACTTC.

This clone is a singleton in its sample. The chain has TRBV6-1 and TRBJ1-5; D ambiguous. V was pared by 0 bases and J by 7 bases, with 10 bases between. The CDR3 consists of 14 residues. Germline V gene sequence: CDR1 MNHNS, CDR2 SASEGT. CDR3 amino acids: CASSEASSVQPQHF. In nucleotides, the CDR3 is TGTGCCAGCAGTGAAGCTAGTAGCGTCCAGCCCCAGCATTTT.

V usage is TRBV30 and J usage is TRBJ1-3; D unresolved. Germline V CDR1 and CDR2: GTSNPN, SVGIG (reference sequence). The CDR3 length is 12 residues. The germline V and J ends were trimmed by 8 bases and 0 bases, with 8 bases remaining between them. In DNA, the CDR3 is TGTGCCAGTTTAAGCTCTGGAAACACCATATATTTT. Translating gives CASLSSGNTIYF.

The table lists this clone with a few counts. The chain links TRBV6-1 to TRBJ2-3, with D perhaps matching TRBD1 or TRBD2 (5 bases each). Trimming removed 5 bases from V and 8 bases from J, with 20 bases in between. CDR3 length: 15 residues. Looked up from germline, CDR1 is MNHNS and CDR2 is SASEGT. The CDR3 region is CASSTQMRGKGTQYF. CDR3 nucleotide sequence: TGTGCCAGCAGTACCCAAATGAGGGGTAAAGGTACGCAGTATTTT.

The chain employs TRBV19 and TRBJ2-6; 7 nucleotides align to TRBD1. Germline V gives CDR1 LNHDA, CDR2 SQIVND (reference sequence). CDR3 size: 16 residues. V was pared by 5 bases and J by 4 bases, with 8 bases of the junction left unmatched. CDR3 loop: CASSPDRAAGANVLTF. DNA for the CDR3: TGTGCCAGTAGTCCAGACAGGGCGGCCGGGGCCAACGTCCTGACTTTC.

This sequence joins TRBV28 and TRBJ2-1; 14 nucleotides align to TRBD2. The length of the CDR3 is 19 residues. Germline V gene lookup returns CDR1 MDHEN and CDR2 SYDVKM. V gave up 2 bases and J gave up 2 bases; unmatched junction bases: 8. The CDR3: CASSLPTGTSGGTYNEQFF. The CDR3 coding sequence is TGTGCCAGCAGTTTACCGACAGGGACTAGCGGGGGAACCTACAATGAGCAGTTCTTC.

This clone was counted once. This chain links TRBV7-8 with TRBJ2-1; D not resolved. The CDR3 is made up of 12 amino acids. Trimming took 5 bases from V and 9 from J, leaving 11 bases between them. The germline V gene has CDR1 SGHVS and CDR2 FQNEAQ. CDR3 in DNA: TGTGCCAGCAGCCCGAGAAGTAGTGAGCAGTTCTTC. Its translation: CASSPRSSEQFF.

The chain joins TRBV7-9 to TRBJ2-1; no reliable D call. Germline lookup yields CDR1 SEHNR and CDR2 FQNEAQ (reference sequence). The CDR3 is made up of 15 amino acids. V lost 5 bases and J lost 0, with 11 bases in between. The chain's CDR3 is CASSPLPSSYNEQFF. CDR3 DNA sequence: TGTGCCAGCAGCCCTCTCCCGAGCTCCTACAATGAGCAGTTCTTC.

V and J are TRBV7-3 and TRBJ1-1; D gene ambiguous. Germline V lookup: CDR1 SGHTA, CDR2 FQGTGA. The ends were cut back, 0 bases at V and 5 bases at J, with 10 bases in the middle. The CDR3 runs 14 residues. The CDR3 loop is CASSLTRVGTEAFF. The CDR3 DNA sequence: TGTGCCAGCAGCTTAACTAGGGTGGGGACTGAAGCTTTCTTT.

This clone was counted once. This chain uses TRBV19 with TRBJ1-1, with 7 positions matching TRBD1. The CDR3 covers 16 residues. Unmatched junction bases numbered 10, after V lost 5 bases and J lost 1 base. The germline gives CDR1 LNHDA, CDR2 SQIVND (reference sequence). In DNA form, the CDR3 reads TGTGCCAGTAGTGCCGTAGGGAGACAGGGGAACACTGAAGCTTTCTTT. Protein: CASSAVGRQGNTEAFF.

The genes are TRBV30 and TRBJ1-2, with D possibly being TRBD1 (5 bases). The ends were cut back, 8 bases at V and 0 bases at J, with 13 bases in the middle. The CDR3 runs to 13 residues. Germline V gives CDR1 GTSNPN, CDR2 SVGIG (reference sequence). CDR3 in amino acids: CAGLDKTNYGYTF. The CDR3 coding sequence is TGTGCCGGGTTGGACAAGACTAACTATGGCTACACCTTC.

The chain uses TRBV6-1 and TRBJ2-1; 9 bases map to TRBD1. The CDR3 runs to 16 residues. V gave up 0 bases and J gave up 10 bases; unmatched junction bases: 10. Germline-derived CDR1 and CDR2 are MNHNS and SASEGT. The CDR3 spells CASSEAWGLTGGEQFF. CDR3 nucleotides: TGTGCCAGCAGTGAAGCGTGGGGGCTCACAGGGGGCGAGCAGTTCTTC.

Of note for this clone: Sequence at one end of the junction differs from germline and may be a read error. This chain connects TRBV9 to TRBJ1-4; TRBD1 is a possible D gene (5 bases). CDR3 length: 15 amino acids. The V gene's germline CDR1 is SGDLS and CDR2 YYNGEE. The CDR3 DNA reads TGTGCCAGCAGCGTAGAGGGGAAAAGGAGGCGAAAAACTGTTTTT. Its protein product is CASSVEGKRRRKTVF.

The chain uses TRBV5-1 and TRBJ1-2, with D uncertain. This CDR3 region has 14 residues. Germline lookup yields CDR1 SGHRS and CDR2 YFSETQ. Trimming took off 0 bases at V and 2 bases at J, with 8 bases between the two ends. The CDR3 loop is CASSLAGQNYGYTF. The DNA of the CDR3 is TGCGCCAGCAGCTTGGCCGGGCAGAACTATGGCTACACCTTC. Supplemented by reference TRBV5-1 and TRBJ1-2, the full variable domain reads KAGVTQTPRYLIKTRGQQVTLSCSPISGHRSVSWYQQTPGQGLQFLFEYFSETQRNKGNFPGRFSGRQFSNSRSEMNVSTLELGDSALYLCASSLAGQNYGYTFGSGTRLTVV.

To note about this clone: Other DNA sequences in the sample encode the same CDR3. This rearrangement joins TRBV5-1 to TRBJ2-3; D is ambiguous. The germline V gene encodes CDR1 SGHRS and CDR2 YFSETQ. V was pared by 4 bases and J by 5 bases, with 8 bases between. There are 12 residues in the CDR3. CDR3 loop: CASSLDVDTQYF. The CDR3 region has the DNA TGCGCCAGCAGCCTGGACGTAGATACGCAGTATTTT.